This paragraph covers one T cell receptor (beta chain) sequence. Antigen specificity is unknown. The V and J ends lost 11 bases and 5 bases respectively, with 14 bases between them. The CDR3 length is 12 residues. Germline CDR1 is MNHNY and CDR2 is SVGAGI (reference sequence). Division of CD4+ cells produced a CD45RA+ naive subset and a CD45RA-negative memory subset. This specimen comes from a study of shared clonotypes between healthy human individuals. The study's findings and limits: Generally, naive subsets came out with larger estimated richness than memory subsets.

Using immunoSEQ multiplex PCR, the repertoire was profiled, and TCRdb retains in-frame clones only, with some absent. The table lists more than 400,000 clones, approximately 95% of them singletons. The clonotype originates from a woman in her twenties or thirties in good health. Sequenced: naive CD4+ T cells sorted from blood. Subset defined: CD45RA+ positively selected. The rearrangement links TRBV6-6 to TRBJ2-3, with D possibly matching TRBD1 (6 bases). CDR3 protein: CASGGVLDTQYF. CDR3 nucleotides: TGTGCCTCTGGGGGCGTTTTAGATACGCAGTATTTT.